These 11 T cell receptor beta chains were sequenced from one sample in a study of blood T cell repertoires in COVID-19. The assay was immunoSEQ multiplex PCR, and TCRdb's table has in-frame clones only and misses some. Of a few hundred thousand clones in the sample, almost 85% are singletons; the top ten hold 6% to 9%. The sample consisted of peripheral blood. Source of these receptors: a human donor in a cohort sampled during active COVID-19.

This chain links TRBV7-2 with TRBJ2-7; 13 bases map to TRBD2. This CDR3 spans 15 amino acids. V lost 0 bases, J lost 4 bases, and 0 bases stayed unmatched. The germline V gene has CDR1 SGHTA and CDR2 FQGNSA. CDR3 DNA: TGTGCCAGCAGCTTAGCGGGACTAGCGGGGTACGAGCAGTACTTC. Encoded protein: CASSLAGLAGYEQYF.

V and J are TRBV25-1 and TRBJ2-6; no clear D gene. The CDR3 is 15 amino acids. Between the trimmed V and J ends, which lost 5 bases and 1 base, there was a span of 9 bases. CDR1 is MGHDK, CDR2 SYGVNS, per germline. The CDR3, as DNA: TGTGCCAGCAGTTACACCGGGTCTGGGGCCAACGTCCTGACTTTC. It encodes CASSYTGSGANVLTF.

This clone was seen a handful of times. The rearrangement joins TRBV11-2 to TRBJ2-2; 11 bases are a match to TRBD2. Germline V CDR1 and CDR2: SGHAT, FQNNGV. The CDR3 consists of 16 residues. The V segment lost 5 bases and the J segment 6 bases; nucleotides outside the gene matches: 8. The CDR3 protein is CASSDRLAGKAGELFF. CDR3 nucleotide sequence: TGTGCCAGCAGCGACAGACTAGCGGGGAAGGCCGGGGAGCTGTTTTTT.

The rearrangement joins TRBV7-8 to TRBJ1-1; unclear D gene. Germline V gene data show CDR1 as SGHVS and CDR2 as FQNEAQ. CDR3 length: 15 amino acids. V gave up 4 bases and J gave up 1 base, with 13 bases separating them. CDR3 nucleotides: TGTGCCAGCAGCTCCCGACCCGACACGAACACTGAAGCTTTCTTT. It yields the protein CASSSRPDTNTEAFF.

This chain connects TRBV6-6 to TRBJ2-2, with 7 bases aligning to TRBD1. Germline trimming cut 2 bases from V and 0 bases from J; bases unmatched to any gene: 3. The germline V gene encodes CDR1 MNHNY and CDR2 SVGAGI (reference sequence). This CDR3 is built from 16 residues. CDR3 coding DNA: TGTGCCAGCAGTTACCAACAGGGGACGAACACCGGGGAGCTGTTTTTT. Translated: CASSYQQGTNTGELFF.

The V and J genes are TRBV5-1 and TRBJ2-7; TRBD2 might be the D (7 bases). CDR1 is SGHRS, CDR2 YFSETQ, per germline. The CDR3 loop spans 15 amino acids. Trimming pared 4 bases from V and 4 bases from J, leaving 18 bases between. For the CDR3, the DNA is TGCGCCAGCAGCCCCGGCGGGGGCTTAAGGTACGAGCAGTACTTC. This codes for CASSPGGGLRYEQYF.

The CDR3 DNA reads as TGTGCCTGGAAACCAACGGAGTTACTAAATGAAAAACTGTTTTTT. It encodes CAWKPTELLNEKLFF. The chain joins TRBV30 to TRBJ1-4; D unresolved. With 4 bases removed from V and 5 bases from J, the gap between germline ends came to 17 bases. The CDR3 has 15 amino acids. Germline CDR1 reads GTSNPN; CDR2 reads SVGIG (reference sequence).

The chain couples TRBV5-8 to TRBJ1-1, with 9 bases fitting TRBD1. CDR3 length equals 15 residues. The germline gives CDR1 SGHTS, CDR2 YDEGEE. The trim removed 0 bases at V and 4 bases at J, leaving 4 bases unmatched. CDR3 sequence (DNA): TGTGCCAGCAGCTTGGCCGGGGACAGGGTCACTGAAGCTTTCTTT. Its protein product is CASSLAGDRVTEAFF. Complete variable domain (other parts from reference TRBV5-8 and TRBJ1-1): EAGVTQSPTHLIKTRGQQATLRCSPISGHTSVYWYQQALGLGLQFLLWYDEGEERNRGNFPPRFSGRQFPNYSSELNVNALELEDSALYLCASSLAGDRVTEAFFGQGTRLTVV.

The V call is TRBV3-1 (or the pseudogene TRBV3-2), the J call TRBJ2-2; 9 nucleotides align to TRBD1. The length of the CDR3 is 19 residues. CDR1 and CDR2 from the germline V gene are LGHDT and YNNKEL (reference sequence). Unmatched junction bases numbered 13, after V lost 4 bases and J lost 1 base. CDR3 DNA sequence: TGTGCCAGCAGCCGGACAGGGGCAAAGGGCCTAATGAACACCGGGGAGCTGTTTTTT. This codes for CASSRTGAKGLMNTGELFF.

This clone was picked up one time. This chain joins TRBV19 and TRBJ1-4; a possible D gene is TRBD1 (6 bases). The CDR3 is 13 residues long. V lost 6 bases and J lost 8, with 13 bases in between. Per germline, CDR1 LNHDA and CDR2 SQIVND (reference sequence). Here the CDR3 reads CASSPGAGEKLFF. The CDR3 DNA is TGTGCCAGTAGCCCAGGGGCCGGAGAAAAACTGTTTTTT.

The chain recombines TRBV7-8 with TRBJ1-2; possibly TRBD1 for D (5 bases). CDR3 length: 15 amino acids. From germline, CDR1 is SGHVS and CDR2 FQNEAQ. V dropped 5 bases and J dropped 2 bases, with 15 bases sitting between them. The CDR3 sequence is CASSRGDSGNYGYTF. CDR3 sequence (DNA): TGTGCCAGCAGCCGGGGAGACAGCGGGAACTATGGCTACACCTTC.